Here is one T cell receptor beta chain with its context. Profiled with immunoSEQ multiplex PCR; TCRdb holds only in-frame clones, not every one. Among some 240,000 clones listed, approximately 80% were seen once. In germline, CDR1 is SEHNR, CDR2 FQNEAQ (reference sequence). After removal of 10 bases from V and 1 base from J, the junction contained 4 bases not matched to a gene. This CDR3 spans 13 amino acids. The data are from a study of blood T cell repertoires in COVID-19. The origin of this receptor is a woman aged 35 to 49 who had recovered from COVID-19. Sample: peripheral blood. The chain employs TRBV7-9 and TRBJ1-1; 9 bases align to TRBD1. The CDR3 DNA reads TGTGCCATCGTGACAGGGGGGAACACTGAAGCTTTCTTT. Translation: CAIVTGGNTEAFF.